These T cell receptor beta chains were read from a single sample in a study of blood T cell repertoires in COVID-19. Clones were read by immunoSEQ multiplex PCR, and TCRdb kept only the in-frame ones, dropping some. The sample yields 95,000 or so clones, about four fifths seen once. The sequencing input was peripheral blood. Source of these receptors: a man of 80 years or more with COVID-19, enrolled during active disease. Both conserved end residues are trimmed from each CDR3. Fields, in order: D gene, CDR3 length, J gene, V gene, CDR3 protein. The D gene is left open where the match is weak.

>NA|13|TRBJ2-1|TRBV6-4
ASSEIPGGYNEQF
>NA|11|TRBJ1-5|TRBV19
ASSIYAGQPQH
>TRBD2|14|TRBJ2-7|TRBV3-1/TRBV3-2
ASSPRLAGTIYEQY
>NA|11|TRBJ2-7|TRBV18
ASTGKGRYEQY
>NA|12|TRBJ1-5|TRBV30
AWSVSLGDQPQH
>NA|13|TRBJ1-1|TRBV4-1
ASSREPNRNTEAF
>NA|11|TRBJ1-2|TRBV30
AWSVTGLGGYT
>NA|14|TRBJ1-5|TRBV7-9
ASSLYSWSGNQPQH
>NA|10|TRBJ1-5|TRBV12-3/TRBV12-4
ASSKGDQPQH
>NA|14|TRBJ2-1|TRBV7-2
ASSLSAGSSYNEQF
>NA|12|TRBJ1-2|TRBV3-1/TRBV3-2
ASSQVDRTYGYT
>NA|13|TRBJ2-7|TRBV5-1
ASSLAGLTNYEQY
>NA|10|TRBJ2-7|TRBV2
ASSGYSYEQY
>NA|13|TRBJ1-1|TRBV12-2
ASRLTGGSNTEAF
>TRBD2|15|TRBJ2-4|TRBV7-2
ASSFGLAGAGENIQY
>TRBD2|14|TRBJ2-3|TRBV9
ASSVGLAGVVDTQY
>NA|12|TRBJ1-1|TRBV19
ASSTPTVNTEAF
>NA|12|TRBJ2-5|TRBV15
ATSRDRAGGTQY
>NA|11|TRBJ1-1|TRBV9
ASSVSPNTEAF
>NA|10|TRBJ2-5|TRBV30
AWSLRGETQY
>NA|13|TRBJ1-1|TRBV5-1
ASSLAAGLNTEAF
>NA|14|TRBJ1-3|TRBV15
ATSIPGQGAGNTIY
>NA|13|TRBJ2-1|TRBV5-6
ASSLWHNSYNEQF
>TRBD1|11|TRBJ2-1|TRBV28
ASSLPGGNEQF
>NA|15|TRBJ1-2|TRBV7-9
ASSLVFMQGGIDGYT
>TRBD1|13|TRBJ1-4|TRBV5-6
ASSNNRGRVEKLF
>TRBD2|15|TRBJ2-5|TRBV3-1/TRBV3-2
ASSPRSLAGLRETQY
>NA|14|TRBJ1-2|TRBV9
ASSVESDSRVGGYT
>NA|9|TRBJ2-5|TRBV7-9
ASSQEETQY
>NA|10|TRBJ2-3|TRBV5-6
ASSRPEGTQY
>TRBD1|14|TRBJ2-3|TRBV5-1
ASSIDLGTGTDTQY
>TRBD2|13|TRBJ2-1|TRBV15
ATSRDPAGYNEQF
>NA|14|TRBJ2-2|TRBV10-3
AIREGGVGKPGELF
>TRBD1|14|TRBJ1-1|TRBV20-1
SASWPGQGARTEAF
>NA|11|NA|TRBV7-6
ASSLVGSRELF
>NA|12|TRBJ2-3|TRBV24-1
ATSEARDTDTQY
>NA|12|TRBJ1-2|TRBV19
ASSMSGRNYGYT
>NA|12|TRBJ1-1|TRBV30
AWSVGQGVTEAF
>TRBD2|12|TRBJ2-7|TRBV6-5
ASSRLAHSYEQY
>NA|12|TRBJ1-1|TRBV6-1
ASSEYRVATEAF
>NA|12|TRBJ1-4|TRBV7-9
ASSLRETNEKLF
>TRBD1|12|TRBJ2-5|TRBV7-2
ASSLTGQGGTQY
>NA|9|TRBJ1-5|TRBV30
AWSRAGAQH
>TRBD1|12|TRBJ2-3|TRBV19
ASSTDRVYGTQY
>NA|11|TRBJ1-2|TRBV4-2
ASSQDQGSSYT